The present T cell receptor beta chain was sequenced within a study of cytomegalovirus exposure and HLA in healthy donors. Points on this clone: Its antigen is not known.

TCRdb keeps only in-frame clones here, not all; method: immunoSEQ multiplex PCR. The table records some 240,000 clones, roughly 85% of them present only once. Germline V gene data show CDR1 as SGHDN and CDR2 as FVKESK. The J segment lost 4 bases and the V segment lost 3 bases, leaving 8 bases of the junction unmatched. The CDR3 spans 16 residues. Study outcomes and limitations: High sensitivity and specificity were reportedly achieved when the classifier diagnosed cytomegalovirus status.

Input material: PBMCs. V and J are TRBV14 and TRBJ1-2; 10 bases are a match to TRBD1. The sequence was collected from a woman between 18 and 29 years old in good health and CMV-seronegative. CDR3 sequence: CASSHGQGVFSYGYTF. The CDR3 DNA follows: TGTGCCAGCAGCCACGGACAGGGGGTGTTTAGCTATGGCTACACCTTC.